The 5 T cell receptor beta chains in this list originate from one sample, sequenced in a study of T-cell memory formation after mild COVID-19. TCRdb re-analysed the 5' RACE reads in MiXCR, keeping a single row per CDR3 protein. Of some 130,000 distinct CDR3 sequences in the sample, approximately 15% were seen once. Material for sequencing was PBMCs or a T cell subset sorted from them (not recorded which). Every receptor here comes from an adult woman who had mild COVID-19 (a few samples of this study predate the infection). Cell type and time point are not known.

V and J are TRBV29-1 and TRBJ2-7; D gene uncertain. The V end lost 6 bases, the J end lost 5 bases, and 17 bases lay between the germline ends. The CDR3 is made up of 13 amino acids. Germline values: CDR1 SQVTM, CDR2 ANQGSEA. The CDR3 loop reads CSVSSRANHEQYF. For the CDR3, the DNA is TGCAGCGTATCCTCACGGGCGAATCACGAGCAGTACTTC.

This clonotype was seen a few times. The J gene is TRBJ1-1, the V gene TRBV12-3 or TRBV12-4; D not certain. The germline V and J ends were trimmed by 7 bases and 0 bases, with 9 bases remaining between them. This CDR3 has 13 amino acids. CDR3 in amino acids: CASTLVMNTEAFF. In DNA, the CDR3 is TGTGCCAGCACCCTCGTGATGAACACTGAAGCTTTCTTT.

This clonotype was seen more than once but under ten times. V usage is TRBV7-8 and J usage is TRBJ2-2; D gene ambiguous. Germline assignment: CDR1 SGHVS and CDR2 FQNEAQ. Trimming removed 3 bases from V and 1 base from J, with 15 bases in between. This CDR3 is built from 17 residues. CDR3 bases: TGTGCCAGCAGCTTCCCGAGTTCTACAATGAACACCGGGGAGCTGTTTTTT. Translation gives CASSFPSSTMNTGELFF. Filled out from reference TRBV7-8 and TRBJ2-2, the complete variable domain reads GAGVSQSPRYKVAKRGQDVALRCDPISGHVSLFWYQQALGQGPEFLTYFQNEAQLDKSGLPSDRFFAERPEGSVSTLKIQRTQQEDSAVYLCASSFPSSTMNTGELFFGEGSRLTVL.

The chain couples TRBV3-1 to TRBJ2-1; perhaps TRBD2 as D (6 bases). Germline lookup yields CDR1 LGHDT and CDR2 YNNKEL (reference sequence). The germline V and J ends were trimmed by 1 base and 0 bases, with 7 bases remaining between them. This CDR3 contains 15 residues. The CDR3 nucleotides are TGTGCCAGCAGCCAAGCGGGAGCCTCCTACAATGAGCAGTTCTTC. This gives the protein CASSQAGASYNEQFF.

This clonotype has only a few counts. V is TRBV20-1 and J is TRBJ2-7; weak D call: TRBD2 (5 bases). The CDR3 loop spans 11 amino acids. The V and J ends lost 5 bases and 5 bases respectively, with 10 bases between them. CDR1 is DFQATT, CDR2 SNEGSKA, per germline (reference sequence). CDR3: CSALTRDEQYF. In nucleotides, the CDR3 is TGCAGTGCTCTCACGAGGGACGAGCAGTACTTC.